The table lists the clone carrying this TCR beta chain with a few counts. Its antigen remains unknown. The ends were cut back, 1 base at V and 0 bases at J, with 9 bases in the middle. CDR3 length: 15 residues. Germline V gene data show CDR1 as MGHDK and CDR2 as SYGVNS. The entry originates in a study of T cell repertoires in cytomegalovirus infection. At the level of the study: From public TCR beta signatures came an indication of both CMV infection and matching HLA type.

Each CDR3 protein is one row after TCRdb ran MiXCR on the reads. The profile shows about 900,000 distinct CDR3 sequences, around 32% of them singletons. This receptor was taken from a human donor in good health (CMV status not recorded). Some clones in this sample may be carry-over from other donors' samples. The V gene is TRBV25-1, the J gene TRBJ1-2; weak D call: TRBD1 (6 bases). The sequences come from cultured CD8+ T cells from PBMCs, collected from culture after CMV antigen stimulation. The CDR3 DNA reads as TGTGCCAGCAGTGAATGGGACACAGCTAACTATGGCTACACCTTC. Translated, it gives CASSEWDTANYGYTF.